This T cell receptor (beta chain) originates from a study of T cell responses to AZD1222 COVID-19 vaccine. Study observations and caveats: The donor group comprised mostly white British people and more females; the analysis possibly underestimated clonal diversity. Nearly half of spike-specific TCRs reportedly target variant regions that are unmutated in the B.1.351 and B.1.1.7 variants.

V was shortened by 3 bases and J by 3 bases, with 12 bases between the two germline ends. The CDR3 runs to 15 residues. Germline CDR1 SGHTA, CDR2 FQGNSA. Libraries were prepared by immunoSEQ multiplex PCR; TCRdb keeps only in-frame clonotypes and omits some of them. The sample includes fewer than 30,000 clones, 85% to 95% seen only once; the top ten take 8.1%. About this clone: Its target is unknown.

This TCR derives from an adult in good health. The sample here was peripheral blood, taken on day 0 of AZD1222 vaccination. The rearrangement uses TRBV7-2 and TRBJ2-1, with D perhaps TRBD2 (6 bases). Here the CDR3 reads CASSLGGNSYNEQFF. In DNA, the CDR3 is TGTGCCAGCAGCTTGGGGGGTAACAGCTACAATGAGCAGTTCTTC.